In this sample, the clone carrying this T cell receptor beta chain turned up once. What it recognizes is unknown. The sample originates from a study of T cell responses to AZD1222 COVID-19 vaccine. Study information: Whether given at about 4 or about 12 weeks, second doses were pooled.

The CDR3 is made up of 14 amino acids. The germline gives CDR1 MNHEY, CDR2 SVGAGI. Germline trimming cut 11 bases from V and 2 bases from J; bases unmatched to any gene: 9. TCRdb keeps only in-frame clones here, not all; method: immunoSEQ multiplex PCR. The sample records roughly 150,000 clones, around 93% being singletons. Study conclusions and caveats: The donor cohort was predominantly white British with a female majority, and clonal diversity may have been underestimated.

The chain employs TRBV6-5 and TRBJ2-3, with TRBD1 matching 8 bases. Material: peripheral blood, obtained on day 0 of AZD1222 vaccination. The receptor comes from an adult in good health. The CDR3 is CAGRQGFPTDTQYF. The CDR3 DNA is TGTGCCGGAAGACAGGGGTTCCCCACAGATACGCAGTATTTT.